This TCR beta chain originates from a study of T cells after yellow fever vaccination. Conversion of TCR transcripts into cDNA relied on 5'RACE template switching, which added a universal primer site and UMIs. TCRdb re-derived calls from the 5' RACE reads in MiXCR, one entry per CDR3 protein. The profile shows approximately 580,000 distinct CDR3 sequences, 17% of them singletons. This clonotype has at least ten counts. The CDR3 spans 13 residues. V was clipped by 4 bases and J by 2 bases, with 8 bases between them. The sequences come from PBMCs, collected about 5 days after the first yellow fever vaccination. This receptor was taken from a man between 18 and 35 years old who received the YFV17D yellow fever vaccine. The chain combines TRBV12-3 or TRBV12-4 with TRBJ1-1; D uncertain. CDR3: CASSYARNTEAFF. The CDR3 region has the DNA TGTGCCAGCAGTTACGCCCGCAACACTGAAGCTTTCTTT.